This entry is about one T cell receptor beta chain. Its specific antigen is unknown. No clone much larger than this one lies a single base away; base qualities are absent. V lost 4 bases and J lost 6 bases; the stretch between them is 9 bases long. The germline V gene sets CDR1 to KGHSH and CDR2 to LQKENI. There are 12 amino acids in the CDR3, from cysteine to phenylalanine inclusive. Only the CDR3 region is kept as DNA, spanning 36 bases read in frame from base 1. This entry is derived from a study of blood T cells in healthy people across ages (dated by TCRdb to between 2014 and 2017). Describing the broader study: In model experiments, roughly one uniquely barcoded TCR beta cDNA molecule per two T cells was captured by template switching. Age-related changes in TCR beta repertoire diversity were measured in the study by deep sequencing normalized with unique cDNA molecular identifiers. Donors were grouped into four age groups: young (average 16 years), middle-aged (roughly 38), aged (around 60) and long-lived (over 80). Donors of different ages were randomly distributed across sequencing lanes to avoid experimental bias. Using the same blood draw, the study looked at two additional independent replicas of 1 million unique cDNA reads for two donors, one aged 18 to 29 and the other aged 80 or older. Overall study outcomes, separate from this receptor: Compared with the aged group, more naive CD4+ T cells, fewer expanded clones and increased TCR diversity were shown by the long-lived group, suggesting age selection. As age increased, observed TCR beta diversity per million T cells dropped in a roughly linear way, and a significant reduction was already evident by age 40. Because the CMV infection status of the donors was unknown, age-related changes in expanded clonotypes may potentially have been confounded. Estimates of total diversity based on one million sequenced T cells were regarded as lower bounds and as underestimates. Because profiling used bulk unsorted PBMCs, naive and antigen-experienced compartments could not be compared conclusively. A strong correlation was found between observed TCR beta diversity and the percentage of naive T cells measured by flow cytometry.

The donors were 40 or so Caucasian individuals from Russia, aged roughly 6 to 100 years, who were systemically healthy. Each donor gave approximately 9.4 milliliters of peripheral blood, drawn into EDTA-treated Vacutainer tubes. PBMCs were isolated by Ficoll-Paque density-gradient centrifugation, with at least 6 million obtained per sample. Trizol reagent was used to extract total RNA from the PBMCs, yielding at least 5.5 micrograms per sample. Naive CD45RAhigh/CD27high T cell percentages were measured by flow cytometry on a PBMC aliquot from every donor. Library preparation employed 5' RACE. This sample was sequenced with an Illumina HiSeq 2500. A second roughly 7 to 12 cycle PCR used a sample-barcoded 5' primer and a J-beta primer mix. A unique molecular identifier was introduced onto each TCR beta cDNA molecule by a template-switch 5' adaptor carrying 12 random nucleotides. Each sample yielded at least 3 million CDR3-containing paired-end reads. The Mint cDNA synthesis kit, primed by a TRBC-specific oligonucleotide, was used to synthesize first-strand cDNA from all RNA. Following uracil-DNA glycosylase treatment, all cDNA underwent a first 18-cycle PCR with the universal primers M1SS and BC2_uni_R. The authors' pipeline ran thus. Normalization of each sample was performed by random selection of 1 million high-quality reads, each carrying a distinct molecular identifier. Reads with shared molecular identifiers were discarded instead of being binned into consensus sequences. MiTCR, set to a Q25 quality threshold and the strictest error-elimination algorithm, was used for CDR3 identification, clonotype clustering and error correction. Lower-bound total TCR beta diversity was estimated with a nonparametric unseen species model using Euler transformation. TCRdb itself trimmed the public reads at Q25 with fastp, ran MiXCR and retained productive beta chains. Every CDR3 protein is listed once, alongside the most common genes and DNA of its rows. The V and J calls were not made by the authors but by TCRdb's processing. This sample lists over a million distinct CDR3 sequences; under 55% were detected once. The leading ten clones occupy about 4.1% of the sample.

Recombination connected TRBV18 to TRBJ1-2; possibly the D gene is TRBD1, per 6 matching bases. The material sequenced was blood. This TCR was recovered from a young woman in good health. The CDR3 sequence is CASSHWTDGYTF. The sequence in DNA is TGTGCCAGCTCACACTGGACAGATGGCTACACCTTC. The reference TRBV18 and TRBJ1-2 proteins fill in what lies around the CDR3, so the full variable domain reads NAGVMQNPRHLVRRRGQEARLRCSPMKGHSHVYWYRQLPEEGLKFMVYLQKENIIDESGMPKERFSAEFPKEGPSILRIQQVVRGDSAAYFCASSHWTDGYTFGSGTRLTVV.